This T cell receptor (beta chain) came from a study of shared clonotypes between healthy human individuals. As regards this clone: Its target is unknown.

V shed 2 bases and J shed 5 bases, with 6 bases lying between them. Germline CDR1 is SGHAT and CDR2 is FQNNGV. The CDR3 is made up of 12 amino acids. Donors included only healthy HIV-negative adults lacking recent acute infections or vaccinations. Every immunoSEQ plate was one replicate of a subset's evenly spread DNA. TCRdb's table, derived via immunoSEQ multiplex PCR, lists solely in-frame clones and lacks some. The profile shows about 2 million clones, approximately 95% of them singletons. Overall study findings and caveats: Between four donors, naive CD4 clonotypes were shared at a level of around 5.2%. Among non-shared clonotypes, generation probabilities were lower than among those shared by all four donors.

The sequenced material came from naive CD4+ T cells sorted from blood. The subset denotes: CD45RA+ positively selected. The TCR sequence derives from a man younger than 35 in good health. V usage is TRBV11-2 and J usage is TRBJ1-2; no clear D. The CDR3 DNA reads TGTGCCAGCAGCTTAAAGGGTTATGGCTACACCTTC. It encodes CASSLKGYGYTF.